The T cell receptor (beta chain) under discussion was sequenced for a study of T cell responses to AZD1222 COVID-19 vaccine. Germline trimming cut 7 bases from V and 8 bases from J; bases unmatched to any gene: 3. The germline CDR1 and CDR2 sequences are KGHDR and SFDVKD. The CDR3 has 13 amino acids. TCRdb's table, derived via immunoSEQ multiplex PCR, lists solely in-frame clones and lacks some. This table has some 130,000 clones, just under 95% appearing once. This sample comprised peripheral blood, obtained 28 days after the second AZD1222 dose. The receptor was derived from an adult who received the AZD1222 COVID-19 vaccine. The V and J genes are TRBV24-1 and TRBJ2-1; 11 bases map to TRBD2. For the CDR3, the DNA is TGTGCCACCAGGGCTAGCGGGGGGCATGAGCAGTTCTTC. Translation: CATRASGGHEQFF.